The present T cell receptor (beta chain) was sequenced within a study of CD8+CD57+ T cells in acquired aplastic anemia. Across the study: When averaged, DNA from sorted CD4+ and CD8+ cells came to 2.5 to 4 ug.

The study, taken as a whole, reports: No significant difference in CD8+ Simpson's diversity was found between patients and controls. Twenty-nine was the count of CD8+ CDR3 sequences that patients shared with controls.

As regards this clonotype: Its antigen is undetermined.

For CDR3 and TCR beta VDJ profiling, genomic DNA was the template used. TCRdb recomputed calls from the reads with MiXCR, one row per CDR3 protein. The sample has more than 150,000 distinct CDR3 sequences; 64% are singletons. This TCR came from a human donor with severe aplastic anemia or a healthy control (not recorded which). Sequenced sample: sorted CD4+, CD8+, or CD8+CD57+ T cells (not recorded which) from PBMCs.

CDR3 in amino acids: CASSSSWGQETQYF. The CDR3 DNA reads as TGTGCCAGCAGCTCCAGCTGGGGCCAAGAGACCCAGTACTTC. The chain is built from TRBV7-2 and TRBJ2-5; D not resolved. This CDR3 is 14 amino acids long. Germline lookup yields CDR1 SGHTA and CDR2 FQGNSA. The V end was cut by 4 bases, the J end by 1 base, with 10 bases between.